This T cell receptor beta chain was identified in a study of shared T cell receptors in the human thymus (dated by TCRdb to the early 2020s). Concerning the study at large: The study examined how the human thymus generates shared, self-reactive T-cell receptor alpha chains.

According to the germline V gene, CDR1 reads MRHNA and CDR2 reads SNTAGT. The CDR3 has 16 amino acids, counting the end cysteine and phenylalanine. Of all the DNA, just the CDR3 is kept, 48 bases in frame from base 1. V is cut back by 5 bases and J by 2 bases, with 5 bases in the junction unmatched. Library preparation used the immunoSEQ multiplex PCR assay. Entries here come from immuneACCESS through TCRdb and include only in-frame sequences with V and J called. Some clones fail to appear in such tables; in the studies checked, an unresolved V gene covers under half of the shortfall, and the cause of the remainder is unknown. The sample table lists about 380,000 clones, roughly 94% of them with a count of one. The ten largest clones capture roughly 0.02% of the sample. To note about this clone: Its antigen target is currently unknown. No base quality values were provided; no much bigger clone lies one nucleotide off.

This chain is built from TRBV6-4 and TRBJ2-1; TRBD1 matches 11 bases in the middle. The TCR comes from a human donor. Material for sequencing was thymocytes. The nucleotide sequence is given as TGTGCCAGCAGTCCGGGACAGGGGGGCACCTACAATGAGCAGTTCTTC. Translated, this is CASSPGQGGTYNEQFF.